This TCR beta chain comes out of a study of blood T cell repertoires in COVID-19. Looking at the study overall: Specimens from acute and convalescent COVID-19 originated in the United States, Italy and Spain. T cells, B-cell-depleted T cells, or PBMCs provided the cDNA or gDNA that served as material.

From germline, CDR1 is SGHRS and CDR2 YFSETQ. This CDR3 contains 16 residues. The ends lost 2 bases at V and 3 bases at J; junction bases unmatched: 7. Study processing details: Reference gene primer amplification gave estimated nucleated cell counts. Profiled with immunoSEQ multiplex PCR; TCRdb holds only in-frame clones, not every one. V and J calls and clone size come straight from that table; D and trimming were deduced from the DNA. Among 110,000 or so clones listed, about 88% were seen once. V gene TRBV5-1 combines with J gene TRBJ1-3, with 8 bases fitting TRBD1. The receptor was derived from a man aged 35-49 years with acute or convalescent COVID-19. Sequencing was performed on peripheral blood. The DNA of the CDR3 is TGCGCCAGCAGCTTAGCAGGGGGCATGTATGGAAACACCATATATTTT. It is translated as CASSLAGGMYGNTIYF. Variable domain in full (rest from reference TRBV5-1 and TRBJ1-3): KAGVTQTPRYLIKTRGQQVTLSCSPISGHRSVSWYQQTPGQGLQFLFEYFSETQRNKGNFPGRFSGRQFSNSRSEMNVSTLELGDSALYLCASSLAGGMYGNTIYFGEGSWLTVV.